This is a list of T cell receptor beta chains from one sample in a study of cytomegalovirus exposure and HLA in healthy donors. Here immunoSEQ multiplex PCR was the method, and the copy in TCRdb shows in-frame clones only, minus some. The sample shows approximately 160,000 clones, 68% of them seen only once. Sequencing was carried out using PBMCs. Every receptor here comes from a man aged 45-65 years in good health and CMV-seronegative. Each CDR3 is given with its conserved first and last residue. The order of the fields is V gene, D gene, J gene, clone size, CDR3 protein, CDR3 DNA. The D gene is left open where the match is weak. Only part of the rows carry a size: once, few, many, or a class if the clone is expanded.

v_gene: TRBV28; d_gene: .; j_gene: TRBJ1-6; abundance: .; CDR3aa: CASSSFSGNSPLHF; CDR3nt: TGTGCCAGCAGTTCGTTCAGTGGTAATTCACCCCTCCACTTT
v_gene: TRBV19; d_gene: TRBD1; j_gene: TRBJ1-3; abundance: .; CDR3aa: CASRHRDRETIYF; CDR3nt: TGTGCCAGTAGACACCGGGACAGGGAGACCATATATTTT
v_gene: TRBV27; d_gene: .; j_gene: TRBJ2-7; abundance: .; CDR3aa: CASSFSGVLDEQYF; CDR3nt: TGTGCCAGCAGTTTCTCCGGGGTTTTGGACGAGCAGTACTTC
v_gene: TRBV4-1; d_gene: .; j_gene: TRBJ2-5; abundance: once; CDR3aa: CASSHNEETQYF; CDR3nt: TGCGCCAGCAGCCATAATGAAGAGACCCAGTACTTC
v_gene: TRBV19; d_gene: .; j_gene: TRBJ2-3; abundance: .; CDR3aa: CASSIEGASTDTQYF; CDR3nt: TGTGCCAGTAGTATAGAGGGGGCTAGCACAGATACGCAGTATTTT
v_gene: TRBV7-2; d_gene: TRBD2; j_gene: TRBJ2-7; abundance: .; CDR3aa: CASSPGLAGTYEQYF; CDR3nt: TGTGCCAGCAGCCCCGGACTAGCGGGGACCTACGAGCAGTACTTC
v_gene: TRBV5-6; d_gene: TRBD1; j_gene: TRBJ2-7; abundance: .; CDR3aa: CASSLRTGTGRGEQYF; CDR3nt: TGTGCCAGCAGCTTGAGGACAGGGACGGGACGAGGGGAGCAGTACTTC
v_gene: TRBV5-4; d_gene: TRBD1; j_gene: TRBJ2-7; abundance: few; CDR3aa: CASSSDRGLSYEQYF; CDR3nt: TGTGCCAGCAGCTCTGACAGGGGGCTTAGCTACGAGCAGTACTTC
v_gene: TRBV7-9; d_gene: TRBD1; j_gene: TRBJ2-7; abundance: .; CDR3aa: CASSRWDSSYEQYF; CDR3nt: TGTGCCAGCAGCCGGTGGGACAGCTCCTACGAGCAGTACTTC
v_gene: TRBV5-1; d_gene: .; j_gene: TRBJ1-6; abundance: once; CDR3aa: CASSLEDRGTPLHF; CDR3nt: TGCGCCAGCAGCTTGGAGGATAGGGGGACACCCCTCCACTTT
v_gene: TRBV7-9; d_gene: .; j_gene: TRBJ2-3; abundance: few; CDR3aa: CAMAGSTDTQYF; CDR3nt: TGTGCCATGGCGGGAAGCACAGATACGCAGTATTTT
v_gene: TRBV28; d_gene: TRBD1; j_gene: TRBJ2-2; abundance: .; CDR3aa: CASSTPTGGTGELFF; CDR3nt: TGTGCCAGCAGTACTCCGACAGGGGGGACCGGGGAGCTGTTTTTT
v_gene: TRBV10-3; d_gene: .; j_gene: TRBJ2-5; abundance: .; CDR3aa: CAISEGGAQETQYF; CDR3nt: TGTGCCATCAGTGAAGGTGGGGCCCAAGAGACCCAGTACTTC
v_gene: TRBV19; d_gene: TRBD1; j_gene: TRBJ1-1; abundance: .; CDR3aa: CASSIGTGGRTEAFF; CDR3nt: TGTGCCAGTAGTATAGGGACAGGGGGTCGCACTGAAGCTTTCTTT
v_gene: TRBV5-4; d_gene: TRBD1; j_gene: TRBJ2-3; abundance: .; CDR3aa: CASSAGQGVTDTQYF; CDR3nt: TGTGCCAGCAGCGCGGGACAGGGGGTGACAGATACGCAGTATTTT
v_gene: TRBV12-5; d_gene: TRBD1; j_gene: TRBJ1-5; abundance: few; CDR3aa: CASGLYPLGTGAHQPQHF; CDR3nt: TGTGCTAGTGGTCTCTACCCACTCGGGACAGGGGCACATCAGCCCCAGCATTTT
v_gene: TRBV6-5; d_gene: TRBD1; j_gene: TRBJ1-1; abundance: .; CDR3aa: CASSFRQGVSEAFF; CDR3nt: TGTGCCAGCAGTTTCCGACAGGGGGTTTCTGAAGCTTTCTTT
v_gene: TRBV6-1; d_gene: TRBD1; j_gene: TRBJ1-2; abundance: .; CDR3aa: CASSEGQGLGYTF; CDR3nt: TGTGCCAGCAGTGAGGGACAGGGGCTTGGCTACACCTTC
v_gene: TRBV5-4; d_gene: .; j_gene: TRBJ2-1; abundance: .; CDR3aa: CASSQRRGPSSYNEQFF; CDR3nt: TGTGCCAGCAGCCAGAGGCGGGGCCCAAGCTCCTACAATGAGCAGTTCTTC
v_gene: TRBV18; d_gene: .; j_gene: TRBJ1-1; abundance: .; CDR3aa: CASSPGQLLEAFF; CDR3nt: TGTGCCAGCTCACCAGGACAGCTCCTTGAAGCTTTCTTT
v_gene: TRBV14; d_gene: TRBD1; j_gene: TRBJ2-3; abundance: .; CDR3aa: CASSQYRGSTDTQYF; CDR3nt: TGTGCCAGCAGCCAGTACAGGGGTAGCACAGATACGCAGTATTTT
v_gene: TRBV7-9; d_gene: TRBD2; j_gene: TRBJ2-3; abundance: .; CDR3aa: CASSFWTGGRTDTQYF; CDR3nt: TGTGCCAGCAGCTTTTGGACGGGAGGCCGCACAGATACGCAGTATTTT
v_gene: TRBV5-8; d_gene: TRBD1; j_gene: TRBJ1-5; abundance: few; CDR3aa: CASRPRTGGSNQPQHF; CDR3nt: TGTGCCAGCAGACCACGGACAGGGGGGAGCAATCAGCCCCAGCATTTT
v_gene: TRBV27; d_gene: TRBD1; j_gene: TRBJ2-2; abundance: few; CDR3aa: CASSLMSVQGPGELFF; CDR3nt: TGTGCCAGCAGTTTAATGAGCGTACAGGGGCCCGGGGAGCTGTTTTTT
v_gene: TRBV6-1; d_gene: TRBD1; j_gene: TRBJ1-5; abundance: .; CDR3aa: CASSPRQGGQPQHF; CDR3nt: TGTGCCAGCAGCCCTCGACAGGGAGGTCAGCCCCAGCATTTT
v_gene: TRBV25-1; d_gene: .; j_gene: TRBJ2-6; abundance: .; CDR3aa: CASTYSSGANVLTF; CDR3nt: TGTGCCAGCACCTACAGCTCTGGGGCCAACGTCCTGACTTTC
v_gene: TRBV28; d_gene: TRBD1; j_gene: TRBJ1-1; abundance: few; CDR3aa: CASSFNRGRGNTEAFF; CDR3nt: TGTGCCAGCAGTTTTAACAGGGGGCGCGGGAACACTGAAGCTTTCTTT
v_gene: TRBV5-6; d_gene: .; j_gene: TRBJ1-2; abundance: .; CDR3aa: CASSSVDYYGYTF; CDR3nt: TGTGCCAGCAGCTCGGTGGACTACTATGGCTACACCTTC
v_gene: TRBV5-1; d_gene: TRBD2; j_gene: TRBJ2-5; abundance: .; CDR3aa: CASSLGRRGGQETQYF; CDR3nt: TGCGCCAGCAGCTTGGGGCGTCGGGGGGGGCAAGAGACCCAGTACTTC
v_gene: TRBV5-1; d_gene: TRBD1; j_gene: TRBJ1-4; abundance: .; CDR3aa: CASSLSGDRGGKLFF; CDR3nt: TGCGCCAGCAGCTTGTCTGGGGACAGGGGTGGAAAACTGTTTTTT
v_gene: TRBV7-9; d_gene: .; j_gene: TRBJ1-5; abundance: .; CDR3aa: CASSLGGGREHF; CDR3nt: TGTGCCAGCAGCTTAGGGGGGGGGCGGGAGCATTTT
v_gene: TRBV10-3; d_gene: .; j_gene: TRBJ1-2; abundance: few; CDR3aa: CASRVGGNYGYTF; CDR3nt: TGTGCCTCACGGGTGGGGGGGAACTATGGCTACACCTTC
v_gene: TRBV7-3; d_gene: .; j_gene: TRBJ2-2; abundance: .; CDR3aa: CASSLGRNTGELFF; CDR3nt: TGTGCCAGCAGCTTGGGCCGGAACACCGGGGAGCTGTTTTTT
v_gene: TRBV19; d_gene: .; j_gene: TRBJ2-7; abundance: .; CDR3aa: CASSTTETGIYEQYF; CDR3nt: TGTGCCAGTAGTACAACCGAGACAGGCATCTACGAGCAGTACTTC
v_gene: TRBV4-1; d_gene: TRBD2; j_gene: TRBJ2-7; abundance: medium-sized; CDR3aa: CASSQGSGGYEQYF; CDR3nt: TGCGCCAGCAGCCAAGGCAGCGGGGGTTACGAGCAGTACTTC
v_gene: TRBV5-1; d_gene: .; j_gene: TRBJ2-5; abundance: few; CDR3aa: CASSLAPRGSIGEQYF; CDR3nt: TGCGCCAGCAGCTTGGCACCTCGGGGGAGCATTGGGGAGCAGTACTTC
v_gene: TRBV7-6; d_gene: TRBD1; j_gene: TRBJ2-7; abundance: .; CDR3aa: CASSLTDRGHNEQYF; CDR3nt: TGTGCCAGCAGCTTGACGGACAGGGGGCACAACGAGCAGTACTTC
v_gene: TRBV6-5; d_gene: .; j_gene: TRBJ1-1; abundance: few; CDR3aa: CASSLMERSEAFF; CDR3nt: TGTGCCAGCAGCCTTATGGAGAGGTCTGAAGCTTTCTTT
v_gene: TRBV9; d_gene: TRBD1; j_gene: TRBJ1-1; abundance: .; CDR3aa: CASSGQYGTVPNTEAFF; CDR3nt: TGTGCCAGCAGCGGTCAATACGGGACAGTTCCAAACACTGAAGCTTTCTTT
v_gene: TRBV7-9; d_gene: TRBD2; j_gene: TRBJ2-2; abundance: .; CDR3aa: CASSLGLAGAGELFF; CDR3nt: TGTGCCAGCAGCCTCGGACTAGCGGGGGCCGGGGAGCTGTTTTTT
v_gene: TRBV11-3; d_gene: .; j_gene: TRBJ2-3; abundance: .; CDR3aa: CASSEGGQTDTQYF; CDR3nt: TGTGCCAGCAGCGAGGGGGGGCAGACAGATACGCAGTATTTT
v_gene: TRBV7-7; d_gene: .; j_gene: TRBJ2-5; abundance: .; CDR3aa: CASSANLGKETQYF; CDR3nt: TGTGCTAGCAGCGCTAATCTAGGCAAAGAGACCCAGTACTTC
v_gene: TRBV6-1; d_gene: .; j_gene: TRBJ1-2; abundance: .; CDR3aa: CASTGSLYGYTF; CDR3nt: TGTGCCAGCACCGGTTCTCTCTATGGCTACACCTTC
v_gene: TRBV9; d_gene: .; j_gene: TRBJ1-1; abundance: few; CDR3aa: CASSSQTGYTEAFF; CDR3nt: TGTGCCAGCAGCTCTCAGACAGGCTACACTGAAGCTTTCTTT
v_gene: TRBV5-1; d_gene: TRBD1; j_gene: TRBJ1-1; abundance: few; CDR3aa: CASSLGDRMNTEAFF; CDR3nt: TGCGCCAGCAGCTTGGGGGACAGAATGAACACTGAAGCTTTCTTT
v_gene: TRBV7-9; d_gene: .; j_gene: TRBJ1-1; abundance: .; CDR3aa: CASSLATRNTEAFF; CDR3nt: TGTGCCAGCAGCTTAGCCACCAGGAACACTGAAGCTTTCTTT
v_gene: TRBV9; d_gene: TRBD1; j_gene: TRBJ2-3; abundance: .; CDR3aa: CASSHQGDGTDTQYF; CDR3nt: TGTGCCAGCAGCCACCAGGGGGACGGGACAGATACGCAGTATTTT
v_gene: TRBV18; d_gene: .; j_gene: TRBJ1-1; abundance: .; CDR3aa: CASGHRNTEAFF; CDR3nt: TGTGCCAGTGGACACCGGAACACTGAAGCTTTCTTT
v_gene: TRBV2; d_gene: .; j_gene: TRBJ2-2; abundance: .; CDR3aa: CASRGGGAGELFF; CDR3nt: TGTGCCAGCAGAGGAGGAGGCGCCGGGGAGCTGTTTTTT
v_gene: TRBV6-1; d_gene: TRBD1; j_gene: TRBJ1-4; abundance: .; CDR3aa: CASSGTGWKDEKLFF; CDR3nt: TGTGCCAGCAGTGGGACAGGGTGGAAGGATGAAAAACTGTTTTTT
v_gene: TRBV18; d_gene: .; j_gene: TRBJ2-1; abundance: .; CDR3aa: CASSPQGFSYNEQFF; CDR3nt: TGTGCCAGCTCACCACAGGGGTTCTCCTACAATGAGCAGTTCTTC
v_gene: TRBV5-1; d_gene: TRBD1; j_gene: TRBJ1-4; abundance: .; CDR3aa: CASSLLKGTGGGEKLFF; CDR3nt: TGCGCCAGCAGCTTACTCAAGGGCACAGGGGGCGGTGAAAAACTGTTTTTT
v_gene: TRBV4-3; d_gene: .; j_gene: TRBJ1-5; abundance: .; CDR3aa: CASSQEAGVNQPQHF; CDR3nt: TGCGCCAGCAGCCAAGAGGCAGGGGTCAATCAGCCCCAGCATTTT
v_gene: TRBV19; d_gene: TRBD1; j_gene: TRBJ2-7; abundance: .; CDR3aa: CASSPRGRDEQYF; CDR3nt: TGTGCCAGTAGTCCCAGGGGGCGAGACGAGCAGTACTTC
v_gene: TRBV5-1; d_gene: .; j_gene: TRBJ2-3; abundance: .; CDR3aa: CASSTGSAGTDTQYF; CDR3nt: TGCGCCAGCAGCACAGGGTCGGCTGGCACAGATACGCAGTATTTT
v_gene: TRBV6-6; d_gene: .; j_gene: TRBJ2-7; abundance: .; CDR3aa: CASSGGTESSYEQYF; CDR3nt: TGTGCCAGCAGTGGGGGGACGGAGAGCTCCTACGAGCAGTACTTC
v_gene: TRBV18; d_gene: .; j_gene: TRBJ1-2; abundance: .; CDR3aa: CASSTQGTGDGYTF; CDR3nt: TGTGCCAGCTCAACCCAGGGTACAGGAGACGGCTACACCTTC